A single sample is the source of the 15 T cell receptor beta chains below, sequenced in a study of cytomegalovirus exposure and HLA in healthy donors (dated by TCRdb to the late 2010s). The receptor library was made with the immunoSEQ multiplex PCR assay. A mixture of 60 forward primers for TCR Vbeta segments and 13 reverse primers for TCR Jbeta segments was used in the multiplex PCR. The source is immuneACCESS, and TCRdb retained only in-frame sequences with V and J called. Part of the clones is not carried over; for the studies checked, unresolved V genes explain less than half of this, and the remainder is unexplained. Counted in this sample were around 140,000 clones; 77% of them appeared once. Of the sample, approximately 1.5% is held by the ten largest clones. Material for sequencing was PBMCs. The receptors were gathered from a female donor in good health and CMV-seronegative.

The sample holds one count of this clone. The chain uses TRBV28 and TRBJ2-1; D is possibly TRBD1 (5 bases). CDR1 is MDHEN, CDR2 SYDVKM, per germline. This CDR3 has 13 residues. With 3 bases removed from V and 5 bases from J, the gap between germline ends came to 8 bases. In DNA form, the CDR3 reads TGTGCCAGCAGTTTGCGACAGAACAATGAGCAGTTCTTC. Translated: CASSLRQNNEQFF.

The chain has TRBV27 and TRBJ1-4; no clear D gene. The CDR3 contains 17 residues. The V end lost 1 base, the J end lost 0 bases, and 12 bases lay between the germline ends. The germline V gene has CDR1 MNHEY and CDR2 SMNVEV (reference sequence). The CDR3 protein is CASSLLWSDTTNEKLFF. CDR3 DNA: TGTGCCAGCAGTTTATTATGGTCAGACACAACTAATGAAAAACTGTTTTTT.

The rearrangement uses TRBV6-1 and TRBJ1-1; TRBD1 agrees at 10 bases. J was trimmed by 3 bases and V by 6 bases; bases with no gene match: 4. The CDR3 consists of 14 residues. The germline V gene has CDR1 MNHNS and CDR2 SASEGT. The CDR3 loop is CASRVGQGDTEAFF. The CDR3, as DNA: TGTGCCAGCAGAGTCGGACAGGGGGACACTGAAGCTTTCTTT.

V gene TRBV27 combines with J gene TRBJ2-1; the match to TRBD2 covers 9 bases. Germline trimming cut 8 bases from V and 4 bases from J; bases unmatched to any gene: 9. Per the germline V gene, CDR1 is MNHEY and CDR2 is SMNVEV (reference sequence). The CDR3 covers 15 residues. The CDR3 reads CASGYSGGSYNEQFF. CDR3 nucleotide sequence: TGTGCCAGCGGGTATAGCGGGGGAAGTTACAATGAGCAGTTCTTC.

V gene TRBV27 combines with J gene TRBJ1-5; D perhaps matches TRBD1 (5 bases). Trimming shortened V by 6 bases and J by 6 bases, and 15 bases separated the two germline ends. The CDR3 runs 14 residues. In germline, CDR1 is MNHEY, CDR2 SMNVEV (reference sequence). CDR3 in DNA: TGTGCCAGCAGCTTAGGGGCAAATAGTCAGCCCCAGCATTTT. Encoded protein: CASSLGANSQPQHF.

This chain joins TRBV19 and TRBJ1-5, with a possible D match to TRBD1 (5 bases). Germline V gene sequence: CDR1 LNHDA, CDR2 SQIVND (reference sequence). The CDR3 extends over 17 amino acids. Trimming took off 3 bases at V and 0 bases at J, with 15 bases between the two ends. The CDR3 reads CASSMKSGTVSNQPQHF. CDR3 in DNA: TGTGCCAGTAGTATGAAGAGCGGGACGGTTAGCAATCAGCCCCAGCATTTT. The whole variable domain, remainder taken from reference TRBV19 and TRBJ1-5, is DGGITQSPKYLFRKEGQNVTLSCEQNLNHDAMYWYRQDPGQGLRLIYYSQIVNDFQKGDIAEGYSVSREKKESFPLTVTSAQKNPTAFYLCASSMKSGTVSNQPQHFGDGTRLSIL.

The rearrangement joins TRBV6-1 to TRBJ2-1; 7 bases are a match to TRBD1. The CDR3 loop spans 15 amino acids. Trimming cost V 6 bases and J 3 bases; bases outside gene matches: 8. The germline gives CDR1 MNHNS, CDR2 SASEGT. CDR3 in amino acids: CASRDDRANYNEQFF. The CDR3 nucleotides read TGTGCCAGCAGGGACGACAGGGCCAACTACAATGAGCAGTTCTTC.

The V and J genes are TRBV15 and TRBJ1-1; TRBD1 matches at 8 bases. J lost 7 bases, V lost 2 bases, and 9 bases had no gene match. The CDR3 has 15 residues. Germline CDR1 and CDR2: LNHNV and YYDKDF (reference sequence). CDR3 nucleotides: TGTGCCACCAGCAGAACCCGACAGGGGTTGAGTGAAGCTTTCTTT. Translating gives CATSRTRQGLSEAFF.

The V call is TRBV28, the J call TRBJ1-5; no clear D. CDR1 MDHEN and CDR2 SYDVKM come from the germline V gene. The V and J ends lost 2 bases and 4 bases respectively, with 9 bases between them. CDR3 length equals 14 residues. The CDR3 DNA follows: TGTGCCAGCAGTTTAGAGGGTGGAAATCAGCCCCAGCATTTT. It specifies CASSLEGGNQPQHF.

This chain connects TRBV7-2 to TRBJ1-5; tentatively, D is TRBD1 (5 bases). The germline V gene has CDR1 SGHTA and CDR2 FQGNSA. This CDR3 region has 16 residues. Trimming shortened V by 5 bases and J by 0 bases, and 14 bases separated the two germline ends. CDR3 DNA: TGTGCCAGCAGCACGCTCGGGGGTTATAGCAATCAGCCCCAGCATTTT. Translation: CASSTLGGYSNQPQHF.

The chain joins TRBV7-9 to TRBJ1-5; possible D gene TRBD1, 5 bases. Per germline, CDR1 SEHNR and CDR2 FQNEAQ (reference sequence). The V end was cut by 4 bases, the J end by 0 bases, with 19 bases between. The CDR3 has 18 amino acids. CDR3 nucleotides: TGTGCCAGCAGCTCAGCTACCTATACAGGAGATAGCAATCAGCCCCAGCATTTT. Translation: CASSSATYTGDSNQPQHF.

The V and J genes are TRBV15 and TRBJ1-2, with D perhaps matching TRBD1 (6 bases). Trimming took off 2 bases at V and 8 bases at J, with 12 bases between the two ends. CDR3 length: 13 amino acids. Germline lookup yields CDR1 LNHNV and CDR2 YYDKDF (reference sequence). The CDR3 loop reads CATSRQRDTGYTF. The CDR3 DNA follows: TGTGCCACCAGCAGACAACGGGACACCGGCTACACCTTC.

The gene calls are TRBV18 and TRBJ1-6; 9 positions match TRBD1. CDR1 and CDR2 (germline): KGHSH, LQKENI. V gave up 3 bases and J gave up 10 bases; unmatched junction bases: 13. The CDR3 is made up of 17 amino acids. CDR3 nucleotides: TGTGCCAGCTCACCTCCTCGCGGACAGGGGAGGGACTCACCCCTCCACTTT. It specifies CASSPPRGQGRDSPLHF.

The chain links TRBV7-8 to TRBJ1-1, with a possible D match to TRBD1 (5 bases). Trimming removed 5 bases from V and 0 bases from J, with 22 bases in between. The CDR3 has 18 amino acids. CDR1 SGHVS and CDR2 FQNEAQ come from the germline V gene. The CDR3 coding sequence is TGTGCCAGCAGCCGGGAGGGGCAGTTAAGTTTTATGAACACTGAAGCTTTCTTT. Protein product: CASSREGQLSFMNTEAFF.

This clone was found a few times. This chain links TRBV28 with TRBJ1-1; no firm D call. The CDR3 has 12 amino acids. The germline V and J ends were trimmed by 8 bases and 5 bases, with 12 bases remaining between them. Germline CDR1 and CDR2: MDHEN and SYDVKM. This CDR3 reads CASDSGGTEAFF. The CDR3 DNA reads TGTGCCAGCGATAGCGGTGGGACTGAAGCTTTCTTT.